The 25 T cell receptor beta chains presented below share a single source sample, sequenced in a study of human T cells and chemical hapten exposure. Time point given: patch test 2, 6 weeks after DPC sensitization. As to treatment: therapeutic diphenylcyclopropenone sensitization with weekly scalp DPC. MiXCR, run by TCRdb on the RACE reads, gives a single entry per CDR3 protein. The data contain 80,000 to 95,000 distinct CDR3 sequences, 11% of them singletons. The sample in question was whole blood, obtained in connection with sensitization to the hapten diphenylcyclopropenone (DPC). These receptor sequences come from a man aged 18 to 29 with alopecia areata. Some clones in this sample may be carry-over from other donors' samples.

This clonotype was seen many times. The chain links TRBV28 to TRBJ2-3, with D perhaps matching TRBD2 (6 bases). This CDR3 is built from 17 residues. CDR1 MDHEN and CDR2 SYDVKM come from the germline V gene. V was shortened by 2 bases and J by 0 bases, with 15 bases between the two germline ends. The CDR3 is CASSLGAGRQSTDTQYF. The CDR3 DNA reads as TGTGCCAGCAGTTTAGGCGCGGGGCGGCAGAGCACAGATACGCAGTATTTT.

This clonotype was seen a few times. CDR3 protein: CASSWAASNSPLHF. The CDR3, as DNA: TGTGCCAGCAGCTGGGCAGCCAGTAATTCACCCCTCCACTTT. The chain couples TRBV5-8 to TRBJ1-6; D is uncertain. Trimming left V 3 bases short and J 6 bases short, with 10 bases between. Germline V lookup: CDR1 SGHTS, CDR2 YDEGEE. This CDR3 has 14 residues.

This clonotype was recorded at least ten times. This chain connects TRBV20-1 to TRBJ2-1; 9 bases are shared with TRBD2. The trim removed 3 bases at V and 4 bases at J, leaving 4 bases unmatched. The CDR3 contains 14 residues. Germline CDR1 and CDR2: DFQATT and SNEGSKA (reference sequence). The CDR3 DNA reads TGCAGTGCTAGGGTAGCGGGGGAGTACAATGAGCAGTTCTTC. This translates into CSARVAGEYNEQFF.

Only a few counts were recorded for this clonotype. This chain uses TRBV7-7 with TRBJ1-3; D might be TRBD1 (5 bases). Germline CDR1 SSHAT, CDR2 FNYEAQ (reference sequence). The CDR3 runs 17 residues. V lost 2 bases to trimming and J lost 4 bases, with 18 bases between them. CDR3 in DNA: TGTGCCAGCAGCTTAAACCATCCCGGGACTCTCGGAAACACCATATATTTT. Protein sequence: CASSLNHPGTLGNTIYF.

The genes are TRBV19 and TRBJ2-2, with D possibly matching TRBD1 (5 bases). The V and J ends lost 3 bases and 1 base respectively, with 9 bases between them. Germline CDR1 LNHDA, CDR2 SQIVND (reference sequence). There are 15 residues in the CDR3. The chain's CDR3 is CASSIGQMNTGELFF. In nucleotides, the CDR3 is TGTGCCAGTAGTATTGGACAAATGAACACCGGGGAGCTGTTTTTT.

The chain links TRBV12-2 to TRBJ1-5; the D call TRBD1 from the table was never checked on the DNA. TRBV12-2 is a known pseudogene. The CDR3 consists of 17 residues. CDR3 amino acids: CASRNKTGTHSNQPQHF. CDR3 sequence (DNA): TGTGCAAGTCGCAACAAAACCGGGACACATAGCAATCAGCCCCAGCATTTT.

The V and J genes are TRBV9 and TRBJ2-1; TRBD1 or TRBD2 may be the D gene (5 bases each). The CDR3 consists of 13 residues. Germline lookup yields CDR1 SGDLS and CDR2 YYNGEE. Trimming cost V 0 bases and J 9 bases, with 10 bases left between them. The CDR3 here is CASSVDGDLEQFF. The CDR3 nucleotides are TGTGCCAGCAGCGTAGATGGGGACCTTGAGCAGTTCTTC.

The chain combines TRBV9 with TRBJ2-1; unclear D gene. CDR1 is SGDLS and CDR2 is YYNGEE in the germline V gene. The length of the CDR3 is 12 residues. With 0 bases removed from V and 8 bases from J, the gap between germline ends came to 6 bases. CDR3 nucleotide sequence: TGTGCCAGCAGCGTAGGGTGGGATGAGCAGTTCTTC. This encodes CASSVGWDEQFF.

This clonotype was counted ten times or more. The CDR3 nucleotides read TGTGCCAGTAATACCGGACAGGGCCCGTTAAACATTCAGTACTTC. It codes for CASNTGQGPLNIQYF. The V and J genes are TRBV19 and TRBJ2-4; TRBD1 agrees at 8 bases. The CDR3 consists of 15 residues. V lost 7 bases and J lost 6; bases outside the gene matches: 11. Germline-derived CDR1 and CDR2 are LNHDA and SQIVND (reference sequence).

This chain connects TRBV29-1 to TRBJ1-2; the D is unclear. Germline values: CDR1 SQVTM, CDR2 ANQGSEA. Trimming shortened V by 6 bases and J by 4 bases, and 9 bases separated the two germline ends. The CDR3 loop spans 11 amino acids. This chain's CDR3 is CSVSPGYGYTF. DNA of the CDR3: TGCAGCGTGTCGCCGGGCTATGGCTACACCTTC.

This clonotype was seen more than once but under ten times. The chain joins TRBV7-9 to TRBJ1-1; D is perhaps TRBD1 (6 bases). This CDR3 comprises 14 residues. CDR1 and CDR2 from the germline V gene are SEHNR and FQNEAQ (reference sequence). V was pared by 1 base and J by 6 bases, with 12 bases between. The CDR3 nucleotides are TGTGCCAGCAGCTTAGGGGGGGCAATCGCTGAAGCTTTCTTT. Encoded protein: CASSLGGAIAEAFF.

This clonotype was counted between two and nine times. V usage is TRBV6-5 and J usage is TRBJ2-3; D remains unclear. The germline V and J ends were trimmed by 0 bases and 2 bases, with 9 bases remaining between them. This CDR3 has 15 residues. Germline CDR1 and CDR2: MNHEY and SVGAGI. The CDR3 nucleotides are TGTGCCAGCAGTTACTCGGCGTTGGCCACAGATACGCAGTATTTT. This codes for CASSYSALATDTQYF.

This clonotype was counted only a few times. This chain connects TRBV7-2 to TRBJ1-2; 7 bases line up with TRBD1. Germline CDR1 reads SGHTA; CDR2 reads FQGNSA. The CDR3 totals 15 residues. With V trimmed by 6 bases and J by 2 bases, 9 bases remained unmatched. CDR3 nucleotide sequence: TGTGCCAGCAGTCATTCACAGGGGCAGAACTATGGCTACACCTTC. Protein product: CASSHSQGQNYGYTF. The full variable domain, its missing parts supplied by reference TRBV7-2 and TRBJ1-2, is GAGVSQSPSNKVTEKGKDVELRCDPISGHTALYWYRQSLGQGLEFLIYFQGNSAPDKSGLPSDRFSAERTGGSVSTLTIQRTQQEDSAVYLCASSHSQGQNYGYTFGSGTRLTVV.

This clonotype was counted ten times or more. This chain joins TRBV6-1 and TRBJ1-2; D is perhaps TRBD1 (5 bases). CDR3 length equals 13 residues. V gave up 3 bases and J gave up 4 bases, with 9 bases separating them. Looked up from germline, CDR1 is MNHNS and CDR2 is SASEGT. This CDR3 is CASSDRDPYGYTF. The CDR3 region has the DNA TGTGCCAGCAGTGACCGGGACCCCTATGGCTACACCTTC.

The rearrangement joins TRBV4-1 to TRBJ2-7; weak D call: TRBD1 (6 bases). Germline assignment: CDR1 MGHRA and CDR2 YSYEKL. Trimming pared 5 bases from V and 6 bases from J, leaving 17 bases between. The CDR3 contains 14 residues. The CDR3 nucleotides read TGCGCCAGCAGCTCTGGGCAGGGGTCGATCGAGCAGTACTTC. Translated, it gives CASSSGQGSIEQYF.

This clonotype appeared many times. The genes are TRBV2 and TRBJ2-1; 9 positions agree with TRBD1. CDR3 length equals 14 residues. The V gene end was trimmed by 5 bases and the J gene end by 3 bases; junction bases not matched to a gene: 2. CDR1 and CDR2 from the germline V gene are SNHLY and FYNNEI. The CDR3 protein is CASSLDRGYNEQFF. The CDR3 nucleotides are TGTGCCAGCAGTCTGGACAGGGGCTACAATGAGCAGTTCTTC.

This clonotype was counted a few times. CDR3 in amino acids: CAIAFDRGQSGNTIYF. DNA for the CDR3: TGTGCCATTGCATTTGACAGGGGGCAGTCTGGAAACACCATATATTTT. J is TRBJ1-3 and V is TRBV10-3, with 10 bases lining up with TRBD1. V trimming: 9 bases; J trimming: 1 base; junction bases outside the gene matches: 9. The germline CDR1 and CDR2 sequences are ENHRY and SYGVKD. The CDR3 runs to 16 residues.

This clonotype was seen at least ten times. The V and J genes are TRBV6-2 or TRBV6-3 and TRBJ2-1, with D perhaps being TRBD1 or TRBD2 (5 bases each). The CDR3 is 13 amino acids. Germline V gives CDR1 MNHEY, CDR2 SVGEGT. Trimming pared 2 bases from V and 10 bases from J, leaving 12 bases between. DNA of the CDR3: TGTGCCAGCAGTTACACGCCCGGGACCGAGCAGTTCTTC. Protein: CASSYTPGTEQFF.

This clonotype turned up a few times. This chain connects TRBV19 to TRBJ1-2, with D perhaps TRBD1 (5 bases). The ends were cut back, 4 bases at V and 2 bases at J, with 17 bases in the middle. The CDR3 loop spans 16 amino acids. CDR1 and CDR2 from the germline V gene are LNHDA and SQIVND (reference sequence). CDR3 nucleotide sequence: TGTGCCAGTAGTACGTTCAGGGTCGACCTCAACTATGGCTACACCTTC. Amino acid sequence: CASSTFRVDLNYGYTF.

The CDR3 spells CASRYVPGQELLSYEQYV. CDR3 sequence (DNA): TGTGCCAGCAGATACGTCCCGGGACAGGAACTACTATCCTACGAGCAGTACGTC. J is TRBJ2-7 and V is TRBV5-8, with 8 positions matching TRBD1. J was trimmed by 1 base and V by 5 bases; bases with no gene match: 17. Germline V gene sequence: CDR1 SGHTS, CDR2 YDEGEE. This CDR3 is 18 amino acids long.

The genes are TRBV28 and TRBJ2-4; possibly TRBD2 for D (7 bases). The length of the CDR3 is 15 residues. Trimming pared 2 bases from V and 1 base from J, leaving 9 bases between. Germline V CDR1 and CDR2: MDHEN, SYDVKM. CDR3 sequence (DNA): TGTGCCAGCAGTTTAGGGGGGGCTGCCAAAAACATTCAGTACTTC. Protein: CASSLGGAAKNIQYF.

The chain's CDR3 is CASSLTGLGETQYF. The CDR3 region has the DNA TGTGCCAGCAGCTTAACAGGGTTGGGAGAGACCCAGTACTTC. The chain employs TRBV6-2 or TRBV6-3 and TRBJ2-5; the D gene is possibly TRBD1 (6 bases). V gave up 6 bases and J gave up 4 bases, with 15 bases separating them. The CDR3 is made up of 14 amino acids. Germline CDR1 reads MNHEY; CDR2 reads SVGEGT.

This clonotype showed up many times. The chain uses TRBV6-6 and TRBJ1-5; D uncertain. Germline CDR1 reads MNHNY; CDR2 reads SVGAGI (reference sequence). This CDR3 spans 14 amino acids. V was shortened by 0 bases and J by 7 bases, with 10 bases between the two germline ends. The CDR3 is CASSYSLGRQPQHF. The CDR3 DNA reads TGTGCCAGCAGTTACTCGTTGGGGAGGCAGCCCCAGCATTTT.

This clonotype was observed many times. The chain joins TRBV7-9 to TRBJ2-2, with D possibly matching TRBD1 (6 bases). Trimming pared 8 bases from V and 5 bases from J, leaving 15 bases between. Germline lookup yields CDR1 SEHNR and CDR2 FQNEAQ (reference sequence). The CDR3 is made up of 14 amino acids. CDR3 loop: CASALRRGTGELFF. In DNA, the CDR3 is TGTGCCAGCGCCCTCCGAAGGGGGACCGGGGAGCTGTTTTTT.

This clonotype was recorded many times. The chain is built from TRBV7-9 and TRBJ2-7, with D possibly being TRBD1 or TRBD2 (5 bases each). The CDR3 spans 16 residues. Germline assignment: CDR1 SEHNR and CDR2 FQNEAQ (reference sequence). Trimming took off 1 base at V and 2 bases at J, with 15 bases between the two ends. This CDR3 reads CASSLVIGTETYEQYF. The CDR3 DNA reads TGTGCCAGCAGCTTAGTCATCGGGACGGAGACCTACGAGCAGTACTTC.